Each of the 21 T cell receptor beta chains below was sequenced from the same sample in a study of cytomegalovirus exposure and HLA in healthy donors. Use of 60 Vbeta and 13 Jbeta primers characterized the PCR. Profiled with immunoSEQ multiplex PCR; TCRdb holds only in-frame clones, not every one. The repertoire holds about 160,000 clones, with about 80% as singletons. The sequenced material came from PBMCs. Receptors originate from a man aged 18 to 30 in good health and CMV-seropositive.

This chain links TRBV2 with TRBJ1-1; D ambiguous. From germline, CDR1 is SNHLY and CDR2 FYNNEI. The length of the CDR3 is 12 residues. Trimming stripped 7 bases from V and 8 bases from J, with 14 bases between. CDR3 in DNA: TGTGCCAGCACCATTCGAGCCGGGGAAGCTTTCTTT. It codes for CASTIRAGEAFF. Looking up the rest from reference TRBV2 and TRBJ1-1 gives the full variable domain: EPEVTQTPSHQVTQMGQEVILRCVPISNHLYFYWYRQILGQKVEFLVSFYNNEISEKSEIFDDQFSVERPDGSNFTLKIRSTKLEDSAMYFCASTIRAGEAFFGQGTRLTVV.

The chain has TRBV6-5 and TRBJ1-2, with TRBD1 as a possible D gene (5 bases). V lost 3 bases, J lost 4 bases, and 12 bases lay in between. The CDR3 sequence is 14 residues long. Per germline, CDR1 MNHEY and CDR2 SVGAGI. For the CDR3, the DNA is TGTGCCAGCAGTTATAGGAACAGGCGCTATGGCTACACCTTC. Translation gives CASSYRNRRYGYTF.

The V call is TRBV4-3, the J call TRBJ2-1; 10 bases line up with TRBD2. Unmatched junction bases numbered 7, after V lost 0 bases and J lost 2 bases. The V gene's germline CDR1 is LGHNA and CDR2 YSLEER. This CDR3 has 18 residues. This CDR3 is CASSQEASGGSPYNEQFF. DNA of the CDR3: TGCGCCAGCAGCCAAGAAGCTAGCGGGGGCAGTCCCTACAATGAGCAGTTCTTC.

The rearrangement uses TRBV6-1 and TRBJ2-5; 10 bases match TRBD2. The CDR3 length is 17 residues. Germline CDR1 MNHNS, CDR2 SASEGT. J gave up 0 bases and V 3 bases, and 7 bases lay outside the gene matches. The CDR3, as DNA: TGTGCCAGCAGTGATGGGCTAGCGGGAGTGTACCAAGAGACCCAGTACTTC. This codes for CASSDGLAGVYQETQYF.

The chain has TRBV2 and TRBJ1-2; TRBD1 agrees at 8 bases. Germline lookup yields CDR1 SNHLY and CDR2 FYNNEI. The CDR3 is made up of 15 amino acids. The V gene end was trimmed by 5 bases and the J gene end by 7 bases; junction bases not matched to a gene: 12. CDR3 sequence (DNA): TGTGCCAGCAGTTTTCGTGAATCCGGGACAGGTGGCTACACCTTC. Translated, it gives CASSFRESGTGGYTF.

The table lists this clone with a count of one. This sequence joins TRBV19 and TRBJ2-2; D call uncertain. V shed 6 bases and J shed 0 bases, with 5 bases lying between them. This CDR3 spans 13 amino acids. The V gene's germline CDR1 is LNHDA and CDR2 SQIVND (reference sequence). The CDR3 DNA follows: TGTGCCAGTAGATTTACGAACACCGGGGAGCTGTTTTTT. Translation gives CASRFTNTGELFF.

This clone was counted between two and nine times. The chain uses TRBV15 and TRBJ2-4, with 10 bases that match TRBD2. The CDR3 contains 18 residues. Unmatched junction bases numbered 15, after V lost 3 bases and J lost 7 bases. Germline V gene sequence: CDR1 LNHNV, CDR2 YYDKDF (reference sequence). The CDR3 nucleotides read TGTGCCACCAGCAGGGGCCGGAGCGGGAGGGCCGATGAGAACATTCAGTACTTC. As protein: CATSRGRSGRADENIQYF.

CDR3 in amino acids: CASRGTGPYEQYF. The CDR3 DNA follows: TGCGCCAGCAGGGGGACAGGGCCCTACGAGCAGTACTTC. This chain uses TRBV10-2 with TRBJ2-5; 9 nucleotides line up with TRBD1. With the DNA end fitting TRBJ2-7 better, the J assignment may be wrong. The CDR3 has 13 amino acids. In germline, CDR1 is WSHSY, CDR2 SAAADI.

This chain joins TRBV6-5 and TRBJ1-2; D might be TRBD1 (5 bases). The CDR3 has 13 amino acids. The germline CDR1 and CDR2 sequences are MNHEY and SVGAGI. The V end was cut by 5 bases, the J end by 4 bases, with 11 bases between. CDR3 coding DNA: TGTGCCAGCAGTCCTGACGACAGCTATGGCTACACCTTC. This codes for CASSPDDSYGYTF.

This clone turned up a few times. The rearrangement links TRBV11-1 to TRBJ2-2; unclear D gene. Germline-derived CDR1 and CDR2 are SGHAT and FQDESV (reference sequence). This CDR3 spans 12 amino acids. V lost 4 bases and J 4 bases, leaving 4 bases between the germline ends. CDR3 loop: CASSYFTGELFF. The CDR3 bases are TGTGCCAGCAGCTACTTCACCGGGGAGCTGTTTTTT.

V is TRBV4-3 and J is TRBJ2-3, with 7 bases identical to TRBD2. The V gene end was trimmed by 0 bases and the J gene end by 2 bases; junction bases not matched to a gene: 8. The CDR3 is 17 residues long. Germline V CDR1 and CDR2: LGHNA, YSLEER. Here the CDR3 DNA reads TGCGCCAGCAGCCAAGATCGAGGACTAGACGTCACAGATACGCAGTATTTT. This sequence encodes CASSQDRGLDVTDTQYF.

The chain is built from TRBV6-5 and TRBJ2-1, with unresolved D. Per germline, CDR1 MNHEY and CDR2 SVGAGI. Trimming stripped 2 bases from V and 9 bases from J, with 11 bases between. The CDR3 is 13 residues long. In DNA form, the CDR3 reads TGTGCCAGCAGTTACGGGCAGGCGACTGAGCAGTTCTTC. Translating it yields CASSYGQATEQFF.

Notes on this clone: The sample carries other DNA sequences with the same CDR3. V usage is TRBV6-5 and J usage is TRBJ1-5, with D hard to call. The CDR3 has 15 amino acids. Deletions cut 2 bases from V and 3 bases from J, with 11 bases between. Germline V gene sequence: CDR1 MNHEY, CDR2 SVGAGI. CDR3 sequence reads: CASSYSAGNNQPQHF. The CDR3 nucleotides are TGTGCCAGCAGTTACAGTGCAGGAAACAATCAGCCCCAGCATTTT.

This clone has only one observation. The chain couples TRBV5-8 to TRBJ2-1; no firm D call. CDR1 is SGHTS, CDR2 YDEGEE, per germline. The V and J ends lost 0 bases and 4 bases respectively, with 11 bases between them. This CDR3 spans 15 amino acids. CDR3 nucleotides: TGTGCCAGCAGCTTGGAACTGCTGCTTTACAATGAGCAGTTCTTC. Its protein is CASSLELLLYNEQFF.

The chain recombines TRBV25-1 with TRBJ2-1; 13 positions match TRBD2. The CDR3 has 18 residues. CDR1 and CDR2 from the germline V gene are MGHDK and SYGVNS. V dropped 2 bases and J dropped 5; count of bases not matched to a gene: 9. CDR3 in DNA: TGTGCCAGCAGTGAACCAAGGACTAGCGGGAGACGGGACAATGAGCAGTTCTTC. The encoded protein is CASSEPRTSGRRDNEQFF.

This CDR3 is CASSVGQGGNQPQHF. The CDR3 DNA reads as TGTGCCAGCAGCGTAGGACAGGGAGGCAATCAGCCCCAGCATTTT. This chain connects TRBV9 to TRBJ1-5, with 7 bases that match TRBD1. The CDR3 is made up of 15 amino acids. The V segment lost 0 bases and the J segment 2 bases; nucleotides outside the gene matches: 2. Germline V CDR1 and CDR2: SGDLS, YYNGEE.

A few counts support this clone. The chain joins TRBV5-4 to TRBJ2-1; 7 nucleotides align to TRBD1. CDR1 and CDR2 (germline): SGHNT, YYREEE (reference sequence). The CDR3 has 13 residues. The V gene end was trimmed by 5 bases and the J gene end by 5 bases; junction bases not matched to a gene: 4. The CDR3 here is CASRGDSHNEQFF. The CDR3, as DNA: TGTGCCAGCAGGGGGGACAGTCACAATGAGCAGTTCTTC.

This sequence joins TRBV19 and TRBJ2-5, with 10 nucleotides matching TRBD1. This CDR3 has 16 residues. V shed 7 bases, J shed 5 bases, and the junction held 13 bases outside the gene matches. Germline CDR1 LNHDA, CDR2 SQIVND (reference sequence). CDR3 sequence: CASTKNPTGGWETQYF. The DNA for the CDR3 is TGTGCCAGTACCAAAAACCCGACAGGGGGCTGGGAGACCCAGTACTTC.

The chain carries TRBV10-1 and TRBJ2-4; TRBD2 is a possible D gene (5 bases). V shed 2 bases and J shed 1 base, with 9 bases lying between them. The CDR3 length is 15 residues. Looked up from germline, CDR1 is WNHNN and CDR2 is SYGVQD (reference sequence). This CDR3 reads CASSEVEEAKNIQYF. The CDR3 DNA is TGCGCCAGCAGTGAGGTGGAGGAGGCCAAAAACATTCAGTACTTC.

This chain links TRBV27 with TRBJ1-4; no firm D call. Germline CDR1 is MNHEY and CDR2 is SMNVEV (reference sequence). This CDR3 spans 18 amino acids. Trimming stripped 4 bases from V and 4 bases from J, with 22 bases between. CDR3 nucleotides: TGTGCCAGCAGTTCAAGAGGGATCTACCGGGTCAATAATGAAAAACTGTTTTTT. This codes for CASSSRGIYRVNNEKLFF.

The rearrangement uses TRBV11-2 and TRBJ1-1; TRBD1 matches 12 bases. After removal of 4 bases from V and 3 bases from J, the junction contained 3 bases not matched to a gene. Germline values: CDR1 SGHAT, CDR2 FQNNGV. This CDR3 has 15 amino acids. The CDR3 coding sequence is TGTGCCAGCAGCTCGGGACAGGGGGCTTACACTGAAGCTTTCTTT. It yields the protein CASSSGQGAYTEAFF. The whole variable domain, filled in from reference TRBV11-2 and TRBJ1-1, reads EAGVAQSPRYKIIEKRQSVAFWCNPISGHATLYWYQQILGQGPKLLIQFQNNGVVDDSQLPKDRFSAERLKGVDSTLKIQPAKLEDSAVYLCASSSGQGAYTEAFFGQGTRLTVV.